This TCR beta chain was found in a study of blood T cells in healthy people across ages. Study overall: T cells yielded about one barcoded beta molecule per two cells through template switching.

Broader study findings: Unsorted PBMCs blocked a conclusive comparison of naive and antigen-experienced cells.

Germline V CDR1 and CDR2: SGHTA, FQGTGA. This CDR3 contains 14 residues. The ends lost 4 bases at V and 6 bases at J; junction bases unmatched: 7. As concerns this clonotype: The antigen remains undetermined.

Primers used in a second PCR of about 6 to 11 cycles were a sample-barcoded 5' primer and a J-beta primer mix. Via MiXCR, TCRdb re-called the 5' RACE reads, giving one row per CDR3 protein. The data contain more than 1 million distinct CDR3 sequences, more than 35% of them singletons. Sequenced material: blood. J is TRBJ2-5 and V is TRBV7-3, with TRBD2 matching 8 bases. This sequence was found in an older woman in good health. The CDR3 region is CASSSAGGAQTQYF. Written as DNA, the CDR3 is TGTGCCAGCAGCTCGGCGGGGGGCGCACAGACCCAGTACTTC.